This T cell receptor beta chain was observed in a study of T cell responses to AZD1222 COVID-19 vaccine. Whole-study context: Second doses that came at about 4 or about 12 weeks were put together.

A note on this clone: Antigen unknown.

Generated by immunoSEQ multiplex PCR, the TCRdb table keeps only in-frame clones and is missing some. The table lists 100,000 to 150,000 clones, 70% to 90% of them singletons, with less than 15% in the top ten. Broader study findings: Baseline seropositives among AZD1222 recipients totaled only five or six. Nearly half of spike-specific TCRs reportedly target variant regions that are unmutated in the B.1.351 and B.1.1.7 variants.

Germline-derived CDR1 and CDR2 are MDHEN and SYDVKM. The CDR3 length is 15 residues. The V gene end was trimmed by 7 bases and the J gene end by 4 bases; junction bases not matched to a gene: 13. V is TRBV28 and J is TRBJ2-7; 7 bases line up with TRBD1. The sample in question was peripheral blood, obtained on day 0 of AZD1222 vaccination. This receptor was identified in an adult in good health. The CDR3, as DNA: TGTGCCAGCACCAAAGGGGGACAGCCGCTATACGAGCAGTACTTC. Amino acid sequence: CASTKGGQPLYEQYF.